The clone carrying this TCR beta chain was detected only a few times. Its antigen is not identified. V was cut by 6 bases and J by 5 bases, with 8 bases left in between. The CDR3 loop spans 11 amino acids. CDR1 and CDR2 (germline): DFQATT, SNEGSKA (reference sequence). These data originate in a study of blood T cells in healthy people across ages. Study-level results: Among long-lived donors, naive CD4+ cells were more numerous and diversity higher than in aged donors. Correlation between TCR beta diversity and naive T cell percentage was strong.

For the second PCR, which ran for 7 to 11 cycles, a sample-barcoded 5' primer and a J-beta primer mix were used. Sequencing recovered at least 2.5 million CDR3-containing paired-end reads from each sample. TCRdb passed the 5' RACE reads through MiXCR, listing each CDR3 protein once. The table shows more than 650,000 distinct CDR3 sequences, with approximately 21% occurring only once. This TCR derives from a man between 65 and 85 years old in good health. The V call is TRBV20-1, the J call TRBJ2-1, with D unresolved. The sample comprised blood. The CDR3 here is CSAENDNEQFF. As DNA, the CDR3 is TGCAGTGCGGAAAACGACAATGAGCAGTTCTTC.